Described below is a single T cell receptor beta chain sequence and its context. These data come from a study of blood T cell repertoires in COVID-19. Study context: The samples span acute and convalescent COVID-19 from the United States, Italy and Spain.

Clones were sequenced by immunoSEQ multiplex PCR, and TCRdb holds only the in-frame ones, with some missing. The data hold about 280,000 clones, with 83% observed a single time. The CDR3 extends over 14 amino acids. V dropped 1 base and J dropped 0 bases, with 6 bases sitting between them. Germline values: CDR1 SGHTA, CDR2 FQGNSA. This TCR was sampled from a woman aged 50 to 65 who had recovered from COVID-19. The sequencing input was peripheral blood. The chain recombines TRBV7-2 with TRBJ1-1; no definite D call. CDR3 region: CASSLGGLNTEAFF. For the CDR3, the DNA is TGTGCCAGCAGCTTAGGAGGCTTGAACACTGAAGCTTTCTTT.